This T cell receptor (beta chain) was sequenced during a study of blood T cell repertoires in COVID-19. Study in general: The origin of the acute and convalescent COVID-19 samples was the United States, Italy and Spain. In each case, the material was cDNA or gDNA derived from T cells, B-cell-depleted T cells, or PBMCs.

The V end lost 4 bases, the J end lost 3 bases, and 18 bases lay between the germline ends. The CDR3 is 15 amino acids. The germline CDR1 and CDR2 sequences are GTSNPN and SVGIG (reference sequence). Per the original data handling: Nucleated cell number was recorded as an estimate derived from reference gene primer amplification. The data were produced by immunoSEQ multiplex PCR, yet TCRdb's version contains in-frame clones alone and is incomplete. V, J and clone size were drawn from that table, and D and trimming were deduced from the DNA. The table has 210,000 or so clones, roughly four fifths seen once.

This TCR derives from a woman in her 40s with acute or convalescent COVID-19. Sequences were obtained from peripheral blood. The rearrangement links TRBV30 to TRBJ1-2; no definite D call. The chain's CDR3 is CAWNPNWGGDYGYTF. In DNA form, the CDR3 reads TGTGCCTGGAACCCAAATTGGGGAGGCGACTATGGCTACACCTTC. Variable domain in full (rest from reference TRBV30 and TRBJ1-2): SQTIHQWPATLVQPVGSPLSLECTVEGTSNPNLYWYRQAAGRGLQLLFYSVGIGQISSEVPQNLSASRPQDRQFILSSKKLLLSDSGFYLCAWNPNWGGDYGYTFGSGTRLTVV.